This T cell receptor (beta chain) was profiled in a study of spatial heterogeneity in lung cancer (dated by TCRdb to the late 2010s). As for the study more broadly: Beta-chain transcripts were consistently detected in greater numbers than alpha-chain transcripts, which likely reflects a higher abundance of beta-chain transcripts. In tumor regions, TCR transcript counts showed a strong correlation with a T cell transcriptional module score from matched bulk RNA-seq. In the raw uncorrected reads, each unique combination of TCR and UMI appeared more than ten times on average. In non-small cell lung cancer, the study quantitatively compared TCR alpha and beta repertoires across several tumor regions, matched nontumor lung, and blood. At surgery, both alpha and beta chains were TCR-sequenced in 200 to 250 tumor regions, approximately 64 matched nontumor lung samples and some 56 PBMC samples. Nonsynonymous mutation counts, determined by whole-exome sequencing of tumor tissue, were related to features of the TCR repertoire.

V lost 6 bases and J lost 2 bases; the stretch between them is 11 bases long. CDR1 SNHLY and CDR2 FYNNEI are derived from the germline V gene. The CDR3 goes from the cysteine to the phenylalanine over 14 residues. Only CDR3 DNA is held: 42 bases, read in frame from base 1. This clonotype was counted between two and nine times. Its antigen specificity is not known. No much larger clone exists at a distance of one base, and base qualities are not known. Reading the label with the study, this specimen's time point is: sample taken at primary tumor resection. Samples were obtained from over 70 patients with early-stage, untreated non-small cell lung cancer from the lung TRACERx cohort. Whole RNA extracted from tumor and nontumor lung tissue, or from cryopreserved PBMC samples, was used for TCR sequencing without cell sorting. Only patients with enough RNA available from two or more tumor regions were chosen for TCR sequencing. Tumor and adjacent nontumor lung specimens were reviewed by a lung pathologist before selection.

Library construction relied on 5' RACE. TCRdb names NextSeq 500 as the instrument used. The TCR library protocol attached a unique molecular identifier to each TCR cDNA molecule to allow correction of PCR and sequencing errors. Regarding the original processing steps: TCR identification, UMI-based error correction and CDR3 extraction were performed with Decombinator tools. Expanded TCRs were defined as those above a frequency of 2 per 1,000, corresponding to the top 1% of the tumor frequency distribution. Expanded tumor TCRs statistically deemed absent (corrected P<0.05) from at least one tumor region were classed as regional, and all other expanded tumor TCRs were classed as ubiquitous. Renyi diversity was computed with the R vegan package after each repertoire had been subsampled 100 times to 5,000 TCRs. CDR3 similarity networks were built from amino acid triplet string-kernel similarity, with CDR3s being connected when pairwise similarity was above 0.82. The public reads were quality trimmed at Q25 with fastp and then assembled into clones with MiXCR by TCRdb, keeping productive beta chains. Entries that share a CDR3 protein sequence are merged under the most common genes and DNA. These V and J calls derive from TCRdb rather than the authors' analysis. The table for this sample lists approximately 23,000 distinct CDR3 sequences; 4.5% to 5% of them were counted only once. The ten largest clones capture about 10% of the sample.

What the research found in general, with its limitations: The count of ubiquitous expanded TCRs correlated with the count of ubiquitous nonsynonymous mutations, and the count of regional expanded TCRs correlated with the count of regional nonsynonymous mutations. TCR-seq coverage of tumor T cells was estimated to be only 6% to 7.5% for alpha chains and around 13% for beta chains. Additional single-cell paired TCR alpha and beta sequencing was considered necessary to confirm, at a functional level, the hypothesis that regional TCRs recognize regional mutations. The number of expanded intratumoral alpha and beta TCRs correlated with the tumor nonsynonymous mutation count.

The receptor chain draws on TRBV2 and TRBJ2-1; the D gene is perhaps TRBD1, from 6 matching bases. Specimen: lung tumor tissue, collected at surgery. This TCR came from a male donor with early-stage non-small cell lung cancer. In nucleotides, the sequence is TGTGCCAGCAGACCGGACAGCCCCTACAATGAGCAGTTCTTC. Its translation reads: CASRPDSPYNEQFF.